Presented here are 18 T cell receptor beta chains from one specimen sequenced in a study of cytomegalovirus exposure and HLA in healthy donors (dated by TCRdb to between 2016 and 2019). The library was obtained by the immunoSEQ multiplex PCR assay. For the multiplex PCR, a mixture combining 60 forward primers for TCR Vbeta segments and 13 reverse primers for TCR Jbeta segments was used. This is the immuneACCESS table as TCRdb keeps it, with only in-frame sequences that have V and J called. A part of the clones is gone; compared with another copy, unresolved V genes explain less than half, and the rest is unexplained. Present in this sample are 110,000 to 150,000 clones, 70% to 85% of which were seen just once. The ten largest clones capture about 3.9% of the sample. Sample: PBMCs. The receptors shown here come from a man aged 40-49 years in good health and CMV-seropositive.

V usage is TRBV5-4 and J usage is TRBJ2-7, with D hard to call. Trimming cost V 4 bases and J 6 bases, with 14 bases left between them. The CDR3 has 13 amino acids. Looked up from germline, CDR1 is SGHNT and CDR2 is YYREEE (reference sequence). In DNA, the CDR3 is TGTGCCAGCAGCCGTGACACCCCCGGCGAGCAGTACTTC. It translates to CASSRDTPGEQYF.

The chain joins TRBV6-4 to TRBJ1-1; 7 bases line up with TRBD1. Germline lookup yields CDR1 MRHNA and CDR2 SNTAGT. V was pared by 6 bases and J by 6 bases, with 10 bases of the junction left unmatched. The CDR3 has 14 residues. The CDR3 DNA reads TGTGCCAGCAGGGAAGCACAGGGGTACGCTGAAGCTTTCTTT. Protein product: CASREAQGYAEAFF.

This clone has only one observation. This chain connects TRBV2 to TRBJ2-1; TRBD2 might be the D (9 bases). V was cut by 7 bases and J by 4 bases, with 38 bases left in between. Germline CDR1 and CDR2: SNHLY and FYNNEI. This CDR3 contains 22 residues. The CDR3 is CASTGTGSFAGREGRYYNEQFF. The CDR3 DNA is TGTGCCAGCACCGGGACAGGATCCTTTGCGGGGCGGGAGGGCCGCTATTACAATGAGCAGTTCTTC.

The table lists this clone with a few counts. The chain links TRBV9 to TRBJ2-7, with unresolved D. The V gene lost 0 bases and the J gene lost 6 bases, with 13 bases spanning the gap. Per germline, CDR1 SGDLS and CDR2 YYNGEE. There are 14 residues in the CDR3. DNA for the CDR3: TGTGCCAGCAGCGTAGCTATGACACCCGGCGAGCAGTACTTC. Translation gives CASSVAMTPGEQYF.

The chain recombines TRBV6-1 with TRBJ1-3; 7 bases align to TRBD1. The germline V gene has CDR1 MNHNS and CDR2 SASEGT. The length of the CDR3 is 13 residues. Trimming cost V 8 bases and J 2 bases; bases outside gene matches: 3. CDR3 sequence: CASETGTGNTIYF. In DNA, the CDR3 is TGTGCCAGCGAGACAGGGACTGGAAACACCATATATTTT.

The V gene is TRBV14, the J gene TRBJ2-1; possibly TRBD2 for D (6 bases). CDR1 is SGHDN and CDR2 is FVKESK in the germline V gene. The CDR3 has 18 amino acids. Trimming took off 1 base at V and 0 bases at J, with 16 bases between the two ends. CDR3: CASSQVVSWRGSYNEQFF. CDR3 nucleotide sequence: TGTGCCAGCAGCCAAGTAGTGAGTTGGCGGGGCTCCTACAATGAGCAGTTCTTC.

With regard to this clone: A junction boundary mismatches the germline segment, possibly from a read error. V and J are TRBV7-9 and TRBJ1-6, with D perhaps TRBD1 (5 bases). Germline CDR1 and CDR2: SEHNR and FQNEAQ (reference sequence). The CDR3 is 14 amino acids. The CDR3 loop is CSSSPGSYNSPLHF. DNA for the CDR3: TGTTCCAGCTCCCCAGGGTCCTATAATTCACCCCTCCACTTT.

The chain combines TRBV7-2 with TRBJ2-2; 8 bases map to TRBD1. CDR1 and CDR2 (germline): SGHTA, FQGNSA. This CDR3 region has 14 residues. The V gene end was trimmed by 1 base and the J gene end by 6 bases; junction bases not matched to a gene: 1. CDR3 amino acids: CASSLEQGAGELFF. The CDR3 DNA is TGTGCCAGCAGCTTAGAACAGGGGGCCGGGGAGCTGTTTTTT.

The rearrangement joins TRBV7-9 to TRBJ1-1; D perhaps matches TRBD1 (6 bases). V lost 4 bases and J 1 base, leaving 13 bases between the germline ends. The CDR3 extends over 15 amino acids. Germline-derived CDR1 and CDR2 are SEHNR and FQNEAQ (reference sequence). Here the CDR3 DNA reads TGTGCCAGCAGCTCGGAGACAGGCTGGAACACTGAAGCTTTCTTT. Its translation: CASSSETGWNTEAFF.

This clone occurred a few times. The rearrangement joins TRBV7-8 to TRBJ2-1, with a weak D call TRBD2 (5 bases). Deletions cut 8 bases from V and 1 base from J, with 12 bases between. CDR3 length: 14 amino acids. Germline CDR1 SGHVS, CDR2 FQNEAQ. CDR3 in amino acids: CASESGFSYNEQFF. The CDR3 bases are TGTGCCAGCGAAAGCGGTTTTTCCTACAATGAGCAGTTCTTC.

This chain links TRBV5-1 with TRBJ2-5, with TRBD2 matching 7 bases. Looked up from germline, CDR1 is SGHRS and CDR2 is YFSETQ. CDR3 size: 14 residues. With V trimmed by 4 bases and J by 4 bases, 7 bases remained unmatched. In DNA form, the CDR3 reads TGCGCCAGCAGCCCTAGCGGACTGGGAGAGACCCAGTACTTC. Translating it yields CASSPSGLGETQYF.

Remarks on this clone: Within the sample, other DNA sequences also encode this same CDR3. V gene TRBV5-1 combines with J gene TRBJ1-1; D is ambiguous. V was cut by 6 bases and J by 4 bases, with 19 bases left in between. Germline V lookup: CDR1 SGHRS, CDR2 YFSETQ. This CDR3 is 15 amino acids long. The CDR3 region is CASTRHLLGSTEAFF. As DNA, the CDR3 is TGCGCCAGCACGCGCCACCTCTTGGGGAGCACTGAAGCTTTCTTT.

About this clone itself: At one end the junction does not follow the germline gene, possibly because of a read error. V gene TRBV10-3 combines with J gene TRBJ2-3; D call uncertain. Germline loops: CDR1 ENHRY, CDR2 SYGVKD. The CDR3 contains 8 residues. CDR3 sequence (DNA): TGCAATTCAGATACGCAGTATTTT. This sequence encodes CNSDTQYF.

The chain combines TRBV5-1 with TRBJ2-5, with a possible D match to TRBD2 (6 bases). V dropped 4 bases and J dropped 2 bases, with 21 bases sitting between them. Looked up from germline, CDR1 is SGHRS and CDR2 is YFSETQ. This CDR3 has 17 residues. The CDR3 is CASSPNGGWRGQETQYF. CDR3 coding DNA: TGCGCCAGCAGCCCCAATGGGGGGTGGAGGGGTCAAGAGACCCAGTACTTC.

The CDR3 DNA follows: TGTGCCAGCAGCTCTCCGGACGGGGACGGGGAGCTGTTTTTT. Protein product: CASSSPDGDGELFF. V and J are TRBV7-2 and TRBJ2-2, with a possible D match to TRBD2 (5 bases). CDR1 is SGHTA, CDR2 FQGNSA, per germline. V lost 4 bases and J 7 bases, leaving 13 bases between the germline ends. CDR3 length: 14 residues. Complete variable domain (other parts from reference TRBV7-2 and TRBJ2-2): GAGVSQSPSNKVTEKGKDVELRCDPISGHTALYWYRQSLGQGLEFLIYFQGNSAPDKSGLPSDRFSAERTGGSVSTLTIQRTQQEDSAVYLCASSSPDGDGELFFGEGSRLTVL.

CDR3 sequence reads: CASSQDLFSGNTIYF. In nucleotides, the CDR3 is TGTGCCAGCAGCCAGGACTTATTCTCTGGAAACACCATATATTTT. The V and J genes are TRBV7-2 and TRBJ1-3; D gene uncertain. CDR1 SGHTA and CDR2 FQGNSA come from the germline V gene. The CDR3 length is 15 residues. V gave up 5 bases and J gave up 0 bases, with 11 bases separating them. Full variable domain (rest looked up from reference TRBV7-2 and TRBJ1-3): GAGVSQSPSNKVTEKGKDVELRCDPISGHTALYWYRQSLGQGLEFLIYFQGNSAPDKSGLPSDRFSAERTGGSVSTLTIQRTQQEDSAVYLCASSQDLFSGNTIYFGEGSWLTVV.

The chain recombines TRBV30 with TRBJ1-2, with 7 nucleotides matching TRBD1. CDR1 is GTSNPN and CDR2 is SVGIG in the germline V gene (reference sequence). The CDR3 is 15 amino acids. The V and J ends lost 6 bases and 2 bases, in that order; junction bases with no gene match: 12. The CDR3 coding sequence is TGTGCCTGCCCTCCCCGGACAGGTAGCAACTATGGCTACACCTTC. Its translation: CACPPRTGSNYGYTF.

The chain links TRBV19 to TRBJ2-7, with a tentative D call TRBD2 (6 bases). The CDR3 is made up of 14 amino acids. V was pared by 1 base and J by 0 bases, with 7 bases between. Germline-derived CDR1 and CDR2 are LNHDA and SQIVND (reference sequence). DNA for the CDR3: TGTGCCAGTAGTATAGGCGGGGCCTCCTACGAGCAGTACTTC. This codes for CASSIGGASYEQYF.